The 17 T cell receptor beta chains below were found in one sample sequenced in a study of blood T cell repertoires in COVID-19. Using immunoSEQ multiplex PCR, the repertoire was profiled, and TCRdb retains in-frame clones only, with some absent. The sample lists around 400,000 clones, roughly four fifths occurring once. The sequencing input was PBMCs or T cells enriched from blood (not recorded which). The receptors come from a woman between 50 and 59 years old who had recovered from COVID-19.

The CDR3 nucleotides are TGTGCCAGCAACCGAGGGTGGGGGCATCAGCCCCAGCATTTT. Translation gives CASNRGWGHQPQHF. This chain joins TRBV2 and TRBJ1-5; the D gene is possibly TRBD1 (6 bases). The CDR3 covers 14 residues. Germline V lookup: CDR1 SNHLY, CDR2 FYNNEI. Deletions cut 7 bases from V and 5 bases from J, with 15 bases between.

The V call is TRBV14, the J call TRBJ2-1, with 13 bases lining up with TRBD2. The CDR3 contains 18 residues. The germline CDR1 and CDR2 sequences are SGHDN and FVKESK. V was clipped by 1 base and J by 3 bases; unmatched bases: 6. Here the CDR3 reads CASSQGRLAGGYYNEQFF. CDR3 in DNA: TGTGCCAGCAGCCAAGGCAGACTAGCGGGAGGTTACTACAATGAGCAGTTCTTC.

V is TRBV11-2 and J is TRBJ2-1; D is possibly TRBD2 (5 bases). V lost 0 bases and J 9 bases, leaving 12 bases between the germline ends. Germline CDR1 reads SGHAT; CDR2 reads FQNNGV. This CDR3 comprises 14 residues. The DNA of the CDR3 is TGTGCCAGCAGCTTAGAAGTACTAGTCAGTGAGCAGTTCTTC. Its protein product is CASSLEVLVSEQFF.

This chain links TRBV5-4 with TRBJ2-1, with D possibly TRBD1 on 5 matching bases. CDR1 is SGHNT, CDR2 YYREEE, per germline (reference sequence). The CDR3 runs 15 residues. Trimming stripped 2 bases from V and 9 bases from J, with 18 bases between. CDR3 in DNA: TGTGCCAGCAGCTTAGGGGCCGCAGGGTTGGGTGAGCAGTTCTTC. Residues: CASSLGAAGLGEQFF.

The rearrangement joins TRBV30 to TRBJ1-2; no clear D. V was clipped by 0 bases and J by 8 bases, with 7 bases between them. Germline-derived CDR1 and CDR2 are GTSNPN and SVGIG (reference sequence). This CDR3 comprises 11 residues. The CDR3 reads CAWSVRHGYTF. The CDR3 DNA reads TGTGCCTGGAGTGTCAGGCACGGCTACACCTTC.

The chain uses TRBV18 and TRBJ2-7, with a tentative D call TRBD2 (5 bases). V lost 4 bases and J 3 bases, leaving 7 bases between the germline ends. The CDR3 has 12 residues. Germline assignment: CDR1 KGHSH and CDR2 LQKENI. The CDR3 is CASSLGNYEQYF. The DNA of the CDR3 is TGTGCCAGCTCACTCGGGAACTACGAGCAGTACTTC.

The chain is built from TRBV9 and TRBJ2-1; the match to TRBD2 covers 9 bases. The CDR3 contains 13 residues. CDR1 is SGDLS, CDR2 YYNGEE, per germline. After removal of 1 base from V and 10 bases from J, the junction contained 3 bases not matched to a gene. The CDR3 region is CASSVTLAGEQFF. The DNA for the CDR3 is TGTGCCAGCAGCGTAACTCTAGCGGGGGAGCAGTTCTTC.

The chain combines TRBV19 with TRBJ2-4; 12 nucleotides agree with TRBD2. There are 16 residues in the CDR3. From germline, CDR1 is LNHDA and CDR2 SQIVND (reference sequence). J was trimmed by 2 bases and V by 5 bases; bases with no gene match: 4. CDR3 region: CASSGLAGRSKNIQYF. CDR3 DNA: TGTGCCAGTAGTGGACTAGCGGGGCGGTCCAAAAACATTCAGTACTTC.

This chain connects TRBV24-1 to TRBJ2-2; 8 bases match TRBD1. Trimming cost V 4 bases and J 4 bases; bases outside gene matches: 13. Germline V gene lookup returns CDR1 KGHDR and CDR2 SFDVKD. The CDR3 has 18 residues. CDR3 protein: CATSEQLARTGRTGELFF. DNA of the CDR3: TGTGCCACCAGTGAACAGCTCGCTCGGACAGGGCGCACCGGGGAGCTGTTTTTT.

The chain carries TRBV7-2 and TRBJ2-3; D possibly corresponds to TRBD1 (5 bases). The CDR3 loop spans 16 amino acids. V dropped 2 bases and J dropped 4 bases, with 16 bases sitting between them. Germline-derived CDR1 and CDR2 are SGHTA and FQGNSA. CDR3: CASSLNVGWGADTQYF. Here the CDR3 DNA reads TGTGCCAGCAGCTTAAATGTAGGTTGGGGCGCAGATACGCAGTATTTT.

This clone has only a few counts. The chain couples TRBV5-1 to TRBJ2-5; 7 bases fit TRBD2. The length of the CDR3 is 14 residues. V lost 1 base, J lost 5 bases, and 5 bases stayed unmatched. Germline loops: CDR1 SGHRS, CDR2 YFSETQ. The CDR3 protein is CASSLSNGGETQYF. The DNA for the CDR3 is TGCGCCAGCAGCTTGTCTAACGGGGGGGAGACCCAGTACTTC. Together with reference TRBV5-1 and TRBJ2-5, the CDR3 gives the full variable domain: KAGVTQTPRYLIKTRGQQVTLSCSPISGHRSVSWYQQTPGQGLQFLFEYFSETQRNKGNFPGRFSGRQFSNSRSEMNVSTLELGDSALYLCASSLSNGGETQYFGPGTRLLVL.

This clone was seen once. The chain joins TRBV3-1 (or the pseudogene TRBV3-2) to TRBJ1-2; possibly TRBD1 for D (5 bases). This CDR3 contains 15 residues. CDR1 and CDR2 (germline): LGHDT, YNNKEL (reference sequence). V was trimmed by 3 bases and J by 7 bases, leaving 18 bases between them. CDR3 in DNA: TGTGCCAGCAGCCATGATGTGTTGGGGGGAGGTGGCTACACCTTC. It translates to CASSHDVLGGGGYTF.

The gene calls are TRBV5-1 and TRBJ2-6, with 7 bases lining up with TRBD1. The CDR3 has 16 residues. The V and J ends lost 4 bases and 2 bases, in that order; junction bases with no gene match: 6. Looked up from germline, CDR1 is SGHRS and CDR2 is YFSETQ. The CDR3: CASSTDRAPGANVLTF. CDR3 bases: TGCGCCAGCAGCACCGACAGGGCCCCTGGGGCCAACGTCCTGACTTTC.

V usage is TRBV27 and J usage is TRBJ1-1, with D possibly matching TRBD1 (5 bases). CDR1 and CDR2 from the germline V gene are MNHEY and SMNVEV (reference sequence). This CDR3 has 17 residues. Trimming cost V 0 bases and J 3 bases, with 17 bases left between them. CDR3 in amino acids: CASSLSSPRAMHTEAFF. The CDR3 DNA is TGTGCCAGCAGTTTATCATCCCCCAGGGCAATGCACACTGAAGCTTTCTTT.

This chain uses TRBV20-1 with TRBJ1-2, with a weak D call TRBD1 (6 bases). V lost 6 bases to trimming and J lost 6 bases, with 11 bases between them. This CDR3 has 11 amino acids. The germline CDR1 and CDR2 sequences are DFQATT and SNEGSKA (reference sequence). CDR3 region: CSAWGLDGYTF. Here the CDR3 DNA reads TGCAGTGCATGGGGGCTGGATGGCTACACCTTC.

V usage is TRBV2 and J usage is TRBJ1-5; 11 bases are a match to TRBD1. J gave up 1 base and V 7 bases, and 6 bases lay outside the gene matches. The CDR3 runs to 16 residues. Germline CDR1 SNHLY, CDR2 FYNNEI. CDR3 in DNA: TGTGCCAGCACCGAAGGGACAGGGGGGAGCAATCAGCCCCAGCATTTT. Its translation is CASTEGTGGSNQPQHF.

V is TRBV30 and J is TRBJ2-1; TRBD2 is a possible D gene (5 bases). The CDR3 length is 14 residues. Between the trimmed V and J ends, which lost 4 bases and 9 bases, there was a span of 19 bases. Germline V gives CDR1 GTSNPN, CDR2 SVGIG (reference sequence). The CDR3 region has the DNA TGTGCCTGGACCAAAGGTGACTATTTTGGTGAGCAGTTCTTC. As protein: CAWTKGDYFGEQFF.